This TCR beta chain was observed in a study of cytomegalovirus exposure and HLA in healthy donors. Study-level results: Sequencing depth across donors, presence/absence analyses assumed, was roughly uniform. As confirmed in vitro, three CMV-associated chains were specific for CMV antigens. Later on, a genetic analysis was performed. It linked a missense variant in DCLRE1C with V- and J-gene trimming of TCR beta.

In regard to this clone: Its specificity is unknown.

The study sampled nominally healthy donors, though unrecorded immune exposures were likely. PCR amplification relied on 60 Vbeta primers (plus 13 Jbeta primers). TCRdb's table, derived via immunoSEQ multiplex PCR, lists solely in-frame clones and lacks some. The sample lists about 110,000 clones; just under 70% were seen once. Germline CDR1 and CDR2: SGHDT and YYEEEE. The CDR3 is 17 amino acids. The ends were cut back, 4 bases at V and 5 bases at J, with 21 bases in the middle. What was sequenced was PBMCs. This TCR was recovered from a woman aged 65 to 85 in good health and CMV-seropositive. This chain links TRBV5-6 with TRBJ1-4; D is undetermined. CDR3 nucleotides: TGTGCCAGCAGCACATATTGGGGAGGTGGGAAGAATGAAAAACTGTTTTTT. Translation: CASSTYWGGGKNEKLFF.